A selection of T cell receptor beta chains follows, all from one sample in a study of cytomegalovirus exposure and HLA in healthy donors. TCRdb's table, derived via immunoSEQ multiplex PCR, lists solely in-frame clones and lacks some. The table has about 60,000 clones, 70% to 80% seen once. Sequenced: PBMCs. The receptors were sampled from a woman aged 60-70 years in good health and CMV-seropositive. CDR3s include the opening cysteine and the closing phenylalanine or tryptophan. Each record gives: J gene, V gene, D gene, clone size, CDR3 protein, CDR3 DNA. A D gene is named only where the DNA matches it firmly. The size entry is marked missing in some rows and otherwise reads once, few, many or a size class.

>TRBJ1-4|TRBV28|.|.
CASSLSGQTTNEKLFF
TGTGCCAGCAGTTTAAGTGGCCAGACAACTAATGAAAAACTGTTTTTT
>TRBJ1-2|TRBV2|TRBD1|few
CASNDRDRAAGYTF
TGTGCCAGCAATGATCGGGACAGGGCGGCTGGCTACACCTTC
>TRBJ1-2|TRBV6-1|.|.
CASSEANNRNYGYTF
TGTGCCAGCAGTGAAGCGAATAACAGAAACTATGGCTACACCTTC
>TRBJ1-4|TRBV30|.|.
CAWSGGDPKLFF
TGTGCCTGGAGTGGGGGAGACCCCAAGCTGTTTTTT
>TRBJ2-3|TRBV11-1|TRBD1|few
CASSPGGVDTQYF
TGTGCCAGCAGCCCAGGGGGCGTAGATACGCAGTATTTT
>TRBJ1-5|TRBV27|.|.
CASSSRPLGNQPQHF
TGTGCCAGCAGTTCCCGTCCCCTCGGGAATCAGCCCCAGCATTTT
>TRBJ2-7|TRBV7-2|.|.
CASSLGGPPFYEQYF
TGTGCCAGCAGCTTGGGAGGCCCACCCTTCTACGAGCAGTACTTC
>TRBJ1-1|TRBV25-1|TRBD1|.
CASSLTGMDTEAFF
TGTGCCAGCAGCCTGACAGGGATGGACACTGAAGCTTTCTTT
>TRBJ2-5|TRBV4-1|TRBD2|.
CASSQPRSGGGGRGQYF
TGCGCCAGCAGTCAACCTCGGAGCGGGGGGGGTGGAAGGGGCCAGTACTTC
>TRBJ1-1|TRBV5-4|TRBD1|.
CASSSPGQGNTEAFF
TGTGCCAGCAGCTCCCCGGGACAGGGGAACACTGAAGCTTTCTTT
>TRBJ1-2|TRBV29-1|TRBD1|.
CSVEYEVTGALNYGYTF
TGCAGCGTTGAATATGAAGTCACAGGGGCCCTTAACTATGGCTACACCTTC
>TRBJ1-2|TRBV5-8|TRBD1|.
CASSYGQGARGYTF
TGTGCCAGCAGTTATGGACAGGGGGCGCGTGGCTACACCTTC
>TRBJ2-3|TRBV10-3|TRBD2|.
CAISESKMRGGPNTQYF
TGTGCCATCAGTGAGTCGAAAATGCGGGGGGGGCCGAATACGCAGTATTTT
>TRBJ2-3|TRBV5-4|.|.
CALGESTDTQYF
TGTGCCCTCGGGGAGAGCACAGATACGCAGTATTTT